This TCR beta chain originates from a study of lymphopenia after photon versus proton radiotherapy. Whole-study results and caveats: A bigger post-nadir fall in TCR diversity correlated inversely with survival time in deceased patients. Under photons, naive T cells and diversity fell while effector/memory populations rose.

Method: immunoSEQ multiplex PCR; TCRdb's copy keeps in-frame clones and lacks some. The data hold about 39,000 clones, with roughly 90% observed a single time. The germline V gene has CDR1 SGHNT and CDR2 YYREEE (reference sequence). The CDR3 is 16 residues long. V lost 9 bases to trimming and J lost 0 bases; unmatched junction nucleotides: 11. A note on this clone: As yet, its antigen is unknown.

The TCR comes from a man aged 60 to 69 with cholangiocarcinoma. This specimen was peripheral blood, taken from a patient treated with photon-based radiotherapy. This chain uses TRBV5-4 with TRBJ2-1, with TRBD1 identical over 8 bases. The CDR3 sequence is CATLPGGPLSYNEQFF. CDR3 DNA: TGTGCCACCCTACCAGGGGGCCCCCTCTCCTACAATGAGCAGTTCTTC. Full variable domain (outside the CDR3, taken from reference TRBV5-4 and TRBJ2-1): ETGVTQSPTHLIKTRGQQVTLRCSSQSGHNTVSWYQQALGQGPQFIFQYYREEENGRGNFPPRFSGLQFPNYSSELNVNALELDDSALYLCATLPGGPLSYNEQFFGPGTRLTVL.